One sample yielded the 20 T cell receptor beta chains listed below, sequenced in a study of T cells in Graves' hyperthyroidism and ophthalmopathy. RNA transcripts yielded amplified TCR beta CDR3 regions. The study used the HTBI primer set for a first-round RT-PCR of the TCR CDR3. TCRdb redid the calling of the multiplex PCR reads with MiXCR, one entry per CDR3 protein. Found here are about 660,000 distinct CDR3 sequences, over 40% of them singletons; the top ten hold roughly 6.5%. Sequencing used peripheral blood or thyroid tissue (not recorded which). These TCRs come from an adult man with Graves' disease, either hyperthyroidism or ophthalmopathy (not recorded which).

Worth noting for this clonotype: Given a much more abundant clone one base away, this may be a read error. This chain links TRBV10-3 with TRBJ1-2; 7 bases agree with TRBD1. J was trimmed by 2 bases and V by 4 bases; bases with no gene match: 7. This CDR3 contains 15 residues. Germline CDR1 and CDR2: ENHRY and SYGVKD. In DNA, the CDR3 is TGTGCCATCAGTGTGGGGCCGGGACAGAACTATGGCTACACCTTC. As protein: CAISVGPGQNYGYTF.

The chain recombines TRBV29-1 with TRBJ2-7, with 8 bases aligning to TRBD1. J gave up 4 bases and V 8 bases, and 7 bases lay outside the gene matches. The CDR3 has 12 amino acids. Germline V gene lookup returns CDR1 SQVTM and CDR2 ANQGSEA. The CDR3 nucleotides are TGCAGCTTACGGACAGGGACATACGAGCAGTACTTC. It encodes CSLRTGTYEQYF.

This clonotype was counted only a few times. The CDR3 DNA sequence: TGTGCCAGTACCCTCGACAGCATGAACACTGAAGCTTTCTTT. This translates into CASTLDSMNTEAFF. The V call is TRBV9, the J call TRBJ1-1; D is perhaps TRBD1 (5 bases). CDR1 is SGDLS, CDR2 YYNGEE, per germline. The CDR3 runs 14 residues. V dropped 8 bases and J dropped 0 bases, with 14 bases sitting between them.

This clonotype was picked up many times. V gene TRBV7-9 combines with J gene TRBJ2-7; 9 bases are a match to TRBD2. CDR1 and CDR2 from the germline V gene are SEHNR and FQNEAQ (reference sequence). The CDR3 length is 14 residues. J lost 5 bases, V lost 4 bases, and 6 bases had no gene match. The CDR3 reads CASSSLAGDDEQYF. The DNA of the CDR3 is TGTGCCAGCAGCTCCTTAGCGGGAGACGACGAGCAGTACTTC.

Concerning this clonotype: The junction and the germline gene differ at one end; a read error may be behind it. For the CDR3, the DNA is TGCGCCAGCAGTGACCGGACGGATGTCTATGGCTACACCTTC. The encoded protein is CASSDRTDVYGYTF. The V call is TRBV6-1, the J call TRBJ1-2; D gene uncertain. CDR1 is MNHNS, CDR2 SASEGT, per germline. This CDR3 contains 14 residues.

The CDR3 nucleotides are TGTGCCATCAGCCCAGCCCTCCACTTT. Translation gives CAISPALHF. V gene TRBV10-3 combines with J gene TRBJ1-6; D is unresolved. This CDR3 is 9 amino acids long. Germline-derived CDR1 and CDR2 are ENHRY and SYGVKD. V lost 6 bases, J lost 14 bases, and 5 bases lay in between.

J is TRBJ1-2 and V is TRBV7-9; a possible D gene is TRBD1 (5 bases). The CDR3 sequence is 16 residues long. Germline V lookup: CDR1 SEHNR, CDR2 FQNEAQ (reference sequence). The germline V and J ends were trimmed by 0 bases and 5 bases, with 16 bases remaining between them. CDR3 in DNA: TGTGCCAGCAGCTTAGCCCGGGACCGGGAGAGGTATGGCTACACCTTC. This gives the protein CASSLARDRERYGYTF.

As for this clonotype: Possible read error: a much larger clone is one base away. The chain has TRBV10-3 and TRBJ1-4; maybe TRBD1 (6 bases). The CDR3 extends over 18 amino acids. Germline loops: CDR1 ENHRY, CDR2 SYGVKD. V dropped 3 bases and J dropped 0 bases, with 17 bases sitting between them. CDR3 nucleotides: TGTGCCATCAGTGAATTTAAGGGGACAAGTGCAACTAATGAAAAACTGTTTTTT. Protein: CAISEFKGTSATNEKLFF.

This clonotype was seen many times. The V gene is TRBV7-2, the J gene TRBJ2-5; D uncertain. Trimming shortened V by 3 bases and J by 4 bases, and 12 bases separated the two germline ends. CDR1 is SGHTA, CDR2 FQGNSA, per germline. The CDR3 extends over 14 amino acids. The CDR3 DNA sequence: TGTGCCAGCAGCTTGTGGCTGTCCCGAGAGACCCAGTACTTC. As protein: CASSLWLSRETQYF.

This clonotype was counted only a few times. The chain uses TRBV12-3 or TRBV12-4 and TRBJ1-2; tentatively, D is TRBD1 (6 bases). V shed 6 bases and J shed 8 bases, with 19 bases lying between them. The CDR3 runs 14 residues. The CDR3 region has the DNA TGTGCCAGCAGCCCCCTAAACAGGGATTGGGGCTACACCTTC. It specifies CASSPLNRDWGYTF.

This clonotype was observed a few times. The chain couples TRBV7-8 to TRBJ2-7; maybe TRBD1 (6 bases). The CDR3 runs 14 residues. The germline V and J ends were trimmed by 4 bases and 2 bases, with 12 bases remaining between them. Per germline, CDR1 SGHVS and CDR2 FQNEAQ. The CDR3 DNA is TGTGCCAGCAGCTCCAGGGGCGCGGCCTACGAGCAGTACTTC. Its protein product is CASSSRGAAYEQYF. The variable domain in full, with the rest retrieved from reference TRBV7-8 and TRBJ2-7, is GAGVSQSPRYKVAKRGQDVALRCDPISGHVSLFWYQQALGQGPEFLTYFQNEAQLDKSGLPSDRFFAERPEGSVSTLKIQRTQQEDSAVYLCASSSRGAAYEQYFGPGTRLTVT.

Notes on this clonotype: A read error may explain this, as a much larger clone is one base away. This rearrangement joins TRBV15 to TRBJ1-4, with no clear D. The length of the CDR3 is 15 residues. From germline, CDR1 is LNHNV and CDR2 YYDKDF (reference sequence). This CDR3 reads CAASRGQITNEKLFF. DNA for the CDR3: TGTGCCGCCAGCAGAGGGCAGATAACTAATGAAAAACTGTTTTTT.

This clonotype was picked up many times. The rearrangement links TRBV7-8 to TRBJ2-7; D ambiguous. In germline, CDR1 is SGHVS, CDR2 FQNEAQ. CDR3 length equals 12 residues. V dropped 6 bases and J dropped 5 bases, with 11 bases sitting between them. In DNA, the CDR3 is TGTGCCAGCAGTCCCTACTCTGACGAGCAGTACTTC. This translates into CASSPYSDEQYF.

This clonotype has at least ten counts. Germline is not matched at one junction end, which may reflect a read error. The chain combines TRBV7-8 with TRBJ1-2; D is undetermined. The CDR3 extends over 11 amino acids. Germline V lookup: CDR1 SGHVS, CDR2 FQNEAQ. CDR3 nucleotides: TGCGCCAGCAGCTTGGGATCTGGCTACACCTTC. The encoded protein is CASSLGSGYTF.

The genes are TRBV24-1 and TRBJ2-2; a possible D gene is TRBD1 (6 bases). Germline V gene data show CDR1 as KGHDR and CDR2 as SFDVKD. The CDR3 length is 14 residues. Between the trimmed V and J ends, which lost 10 bases and 3 bases, there was a span of 14 bases. The CDR3 nucleotides are TGTGCCACGTCGGACAGATTATACACCGGGGAGCTGTTTTTT. Translated, it gives CATSDRLYTGELFF.

The chain uses TRBV29-1 and TRBJ2-5; no definite D call. There are 12 residues in the CDR3. Per the germline V gene, CDR1 is SQVTM and CDR2 is ANQGSEA. The ends were cut back, 6 bases at V and 4 bases at J, with 12 bases in the middle. CDR3 nucleotide sequence: TGCAGCGTCCTGTCGGGTGTAGAGACCCAGTACTTC. This translates into CSVLSGVETQYF.

This clonotype was detected many times. V and J are TRBV10-2 and TRBJ2-5; D is undetermined. Trimming stripped 5 bases from V and 7 bases from J, with 11 bases between. CDR3 length: 12 residues. CDR1 is WSHSY, CDR2 SAAADI, per germline. CDR3 residues: CASSPRYGTQYF. The CDR3 region has the DNA TGCGCCAGCAGTCCCAGGTATGGGACCCAGTACTTC.

This rearrangement joins TRBV2 to TRBJ2-7; 9 bases map to TRBD2. CDR1 and CDR2 from the germline V gene are SNHLY and FYNNEI. The CDR3 length is 16 residues. Trimming removed 3 bases from V and 7 bases from J; junction bases left unmatched: 13. CDR3 sequence reads: CASSDGLAGLEGEQYF. In DNA form, the CDR3 reads TGTGCCAGCAGTGACGGCCTAGCGGGATTAGAAGGGGAGCAGTACTTC.

In its sample, this clonotype was seen many times. The V and J genes are TRBV6-6 and TRBJ2-7; TRBD1 matches at 9 bases. The CDR3 sequence is 15 residues long. Looked up from germline, CDR1 is MNHNY and CDR2 is SVGAGI (reference sequence). V shed 4 bases, J shed 3 bases, and the junction held 7 bases outside the gene matches. As DNA, the CDR3 is TGTGCCAGCAGTTGGGGGACAGGGTCCATCTACGAGCAGTACTTC. As protein: CASSWGTGSIYEQYF.

There are many counts of this clonotype. The J gene is TRBJ1-1, the V gene TRBV10-1; D remains ambiguous. Germline V gives CDR1 WNHNN, CDR2 SYGVQD (reference sequence). The CDR3 sequence is 12 residues long. V was cut by 2 bases and J by 6 bases, with 7 bases left in between. CDR3 DNA: TGCGCCAGCAGTGAGGGCTTATCTGAAGCTTTCTTT. It codes for CASSEGLSEAFF.